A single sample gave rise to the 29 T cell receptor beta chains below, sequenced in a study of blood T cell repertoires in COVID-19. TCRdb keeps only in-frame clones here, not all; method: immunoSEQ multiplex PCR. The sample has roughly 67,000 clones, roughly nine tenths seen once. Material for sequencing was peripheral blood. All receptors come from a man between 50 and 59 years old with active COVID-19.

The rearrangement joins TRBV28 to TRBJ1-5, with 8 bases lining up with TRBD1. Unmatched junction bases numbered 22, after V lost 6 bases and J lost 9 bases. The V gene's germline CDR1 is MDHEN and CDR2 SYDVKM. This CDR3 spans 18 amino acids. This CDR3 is CASRTFTGGGRPVWPQHF. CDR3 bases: TGTGCCAGCAGGACGTTCACAGGGGGAGGTCGCCCCGTTTGGCCCCAGCATTTT.

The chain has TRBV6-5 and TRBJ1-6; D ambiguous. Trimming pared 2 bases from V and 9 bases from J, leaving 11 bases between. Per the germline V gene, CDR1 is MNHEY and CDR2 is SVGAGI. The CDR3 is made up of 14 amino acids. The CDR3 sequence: CASSYGSEGSPLHF. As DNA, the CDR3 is TGTGCCAGCAGTTACGGTAGTGAGGGTTCACCCCTCCACTTT.

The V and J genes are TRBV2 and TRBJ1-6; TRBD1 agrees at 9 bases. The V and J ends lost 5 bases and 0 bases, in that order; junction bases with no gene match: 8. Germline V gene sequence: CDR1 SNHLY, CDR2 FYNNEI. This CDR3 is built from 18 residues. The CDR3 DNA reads TGTGCCAGCAGTTTGGACAGGGGCCCTAGCTCCTATAATTCACCCCTCCACTTT. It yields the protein CASSLDRGPSSYNSPLHF. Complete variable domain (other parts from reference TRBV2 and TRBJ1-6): EPEVTQTPSHQVTQMGQEVILRCVPISNHLYFYWYRQILGQKVEFLVSFYNNEISEKSEIFDDQFSVERPDGSNFTLKIRSTKLEDSAMYFCASSLDRGPSSYNSPLHFGNGTRLTVT.

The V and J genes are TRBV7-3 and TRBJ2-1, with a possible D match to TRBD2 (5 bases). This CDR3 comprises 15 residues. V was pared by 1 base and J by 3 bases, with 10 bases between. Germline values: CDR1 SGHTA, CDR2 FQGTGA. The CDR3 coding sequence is TGTGCCAGCAGCTTAATCGCGGCGGGCTACAATGAGCAGTTCTTC. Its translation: CASSLIAAGYNEQFF.

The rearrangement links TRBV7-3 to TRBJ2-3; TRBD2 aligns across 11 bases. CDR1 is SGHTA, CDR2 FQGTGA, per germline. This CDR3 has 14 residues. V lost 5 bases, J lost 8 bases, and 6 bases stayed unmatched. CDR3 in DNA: TGTGCCAGCAGCGCAGTAGCGGGGGGGCCTACGCAGTATTTT. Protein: CASSAVAGGPTQYF.

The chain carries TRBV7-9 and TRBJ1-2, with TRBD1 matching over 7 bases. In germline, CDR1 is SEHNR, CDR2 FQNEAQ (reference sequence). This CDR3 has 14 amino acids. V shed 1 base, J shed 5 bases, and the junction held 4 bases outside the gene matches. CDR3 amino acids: CASSLEQGKYGYTF. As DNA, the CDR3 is TGTGCCAGCAGCTTAGAACAGGGGAAATATGGCTACACCTTC.

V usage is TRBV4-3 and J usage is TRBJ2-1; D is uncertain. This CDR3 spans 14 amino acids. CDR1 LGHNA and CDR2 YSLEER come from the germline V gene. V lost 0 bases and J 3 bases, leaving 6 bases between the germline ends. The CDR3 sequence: CASSQDSGYNEQFF. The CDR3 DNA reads TGCGCCAGCAGCCAAGATTCGGGCTACAATGAGCAGTTCTTC.

The CDR3: CASSYQGARTDTQYF. In DNA, the CDR3 is TGTGCCAGCAGTTATCAGGGGGCGAGGACAGATACGCAGTATTTT. The chain links TRBV6-5 to TRBJ2-3; 8 nucleotides line up with TRBD1. The CDR3 spans 15 residues. Trimming took 3 bases from V and 3 from J; bases not matched to a gene: 5. In germline, CDR1 is MNHEY, CDR2 SVGAGI.

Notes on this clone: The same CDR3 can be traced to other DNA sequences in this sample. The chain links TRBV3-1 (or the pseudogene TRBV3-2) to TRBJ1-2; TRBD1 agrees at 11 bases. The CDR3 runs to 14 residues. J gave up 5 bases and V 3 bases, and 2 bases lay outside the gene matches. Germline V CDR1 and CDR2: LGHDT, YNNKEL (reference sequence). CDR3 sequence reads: CASSQGTGGYGYTF. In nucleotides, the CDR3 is TGTGCCAGCAGCCAGGGGACAGGGGGTTATGGCTACACCTTC.

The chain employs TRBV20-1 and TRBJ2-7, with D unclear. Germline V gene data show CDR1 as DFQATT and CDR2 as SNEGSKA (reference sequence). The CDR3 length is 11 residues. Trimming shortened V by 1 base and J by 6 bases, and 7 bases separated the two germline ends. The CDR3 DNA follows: TGCAGTGCTAGAGGCGGCGGCGAGCAGTACTTC. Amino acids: CSARGGGEQYF.

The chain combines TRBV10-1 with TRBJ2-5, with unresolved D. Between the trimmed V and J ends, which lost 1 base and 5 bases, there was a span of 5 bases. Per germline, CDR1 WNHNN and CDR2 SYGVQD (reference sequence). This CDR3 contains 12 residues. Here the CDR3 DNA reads TGCGCCAGCAGTGAGTGTCTGGAGACCCAGTACTTC. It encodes CASSECLETQYF.

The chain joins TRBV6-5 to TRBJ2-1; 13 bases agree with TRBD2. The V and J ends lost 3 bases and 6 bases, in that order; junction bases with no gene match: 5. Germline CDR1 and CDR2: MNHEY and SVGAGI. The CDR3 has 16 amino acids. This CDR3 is CASSYTGLAGANEQFF. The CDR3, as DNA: TGTGCCAGCAGTTATACCGGACTAGCGGGAGCCAATGAGCAGTTCTTC.

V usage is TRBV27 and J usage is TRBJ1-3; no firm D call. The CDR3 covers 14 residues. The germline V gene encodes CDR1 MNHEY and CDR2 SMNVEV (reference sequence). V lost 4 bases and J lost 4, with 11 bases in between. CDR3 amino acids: CASSSPGVGNTIYF. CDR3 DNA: TGTGCCAGCAGTTCTCCCGGGGTCGGAAACACCATATATTTT.

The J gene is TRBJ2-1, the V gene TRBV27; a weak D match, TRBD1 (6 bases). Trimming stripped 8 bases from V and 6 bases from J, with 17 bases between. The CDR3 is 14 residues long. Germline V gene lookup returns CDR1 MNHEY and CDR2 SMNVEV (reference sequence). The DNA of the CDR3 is TGTGCCAGCTTTCCTAACAGGGACCTCAATGAGCAGTTCTTC. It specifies CASFPNRDLNEQFF.

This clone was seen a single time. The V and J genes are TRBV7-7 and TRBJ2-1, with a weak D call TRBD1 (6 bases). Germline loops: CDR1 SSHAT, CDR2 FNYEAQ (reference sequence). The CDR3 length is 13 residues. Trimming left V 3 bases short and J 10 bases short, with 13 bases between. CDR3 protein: CASSFSTGSEQFF. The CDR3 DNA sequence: TGTGCCAGCAGCTTTAGCACAGGGTCGGAGCAGTTCTTC.

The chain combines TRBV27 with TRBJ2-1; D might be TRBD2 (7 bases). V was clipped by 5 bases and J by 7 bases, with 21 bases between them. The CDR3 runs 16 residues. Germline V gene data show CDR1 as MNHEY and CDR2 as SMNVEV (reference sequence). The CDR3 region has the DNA TGTGCCAGCAGTACCTTTAGGGGGAGGGCCGGAAATGAGCAGTTCTTC. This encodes CASSTFRGRAGNEQFF.

Here the CDR3 DNA reads TGTGCCATGTCGAACGGACAGGGTGGTTCTGAAGCTTTCTTT. This encodes CAMSNGQGGSEAFF. This rearrangement joins TRBV10-3 to TRBJ1-1, with TRBD1 matching over 8 bases. The CDR3 covers 14 residues. Germline assignment: CDR1 ENHRY and CDR2 SYGVKD. The trim removed 9 bases at V and 6 bases at J, leaving 12 bases unmatched.

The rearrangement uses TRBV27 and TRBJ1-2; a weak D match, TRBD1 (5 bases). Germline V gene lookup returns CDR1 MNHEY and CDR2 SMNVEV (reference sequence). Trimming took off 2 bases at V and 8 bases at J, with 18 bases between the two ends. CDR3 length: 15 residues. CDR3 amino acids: CASSLVSGGSEGYTF. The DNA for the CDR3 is TGTGCCAGCAGTTTAGTCAGCGGGGGATCGGAGGGCTACACCTTC.

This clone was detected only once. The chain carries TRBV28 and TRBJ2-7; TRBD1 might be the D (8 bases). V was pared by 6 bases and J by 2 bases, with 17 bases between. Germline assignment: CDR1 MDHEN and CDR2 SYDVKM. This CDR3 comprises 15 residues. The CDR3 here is CASSRGGTGAYEQYF. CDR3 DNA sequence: TGTGCCAGCAGCCGGGGAGGGACAGGTGCCTACGAGCAGTACTTC.

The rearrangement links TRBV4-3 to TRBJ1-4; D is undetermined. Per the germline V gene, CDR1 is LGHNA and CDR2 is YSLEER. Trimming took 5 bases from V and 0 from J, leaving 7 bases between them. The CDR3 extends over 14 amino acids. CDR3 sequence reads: CASSSDSTNEKLFF. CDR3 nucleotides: TGCGCCAGCAGCTCAGATTCAACTAATGAAAAACTGTTTTTT.

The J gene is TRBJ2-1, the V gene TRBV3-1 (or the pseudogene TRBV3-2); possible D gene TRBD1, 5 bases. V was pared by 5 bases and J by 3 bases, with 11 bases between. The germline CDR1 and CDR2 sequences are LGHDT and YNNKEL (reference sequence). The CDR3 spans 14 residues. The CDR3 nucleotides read TGTGCCAGCAGCTTTCAGGGAAACTACAATGAGCAGTTCTTC. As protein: CASSFQGNYNEQFF.

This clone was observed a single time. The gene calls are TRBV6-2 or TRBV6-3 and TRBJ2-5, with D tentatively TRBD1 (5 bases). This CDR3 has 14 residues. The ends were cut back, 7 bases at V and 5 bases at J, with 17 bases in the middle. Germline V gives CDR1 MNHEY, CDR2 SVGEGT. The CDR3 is CASNPRQLGETQYF. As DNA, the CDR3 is TGTGCCAGCAACCCTCGACAGCTCGGGGAGACCCAGTACTTC.

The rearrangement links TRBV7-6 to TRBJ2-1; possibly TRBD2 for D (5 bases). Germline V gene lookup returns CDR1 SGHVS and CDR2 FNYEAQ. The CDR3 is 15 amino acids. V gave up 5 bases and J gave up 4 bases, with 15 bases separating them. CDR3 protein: CASSAWTGRYNEQFF. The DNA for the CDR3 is TGTGCCAGCAGCGCGTGGACGGGAAGGTACAATGAGCAGTTCTTC.

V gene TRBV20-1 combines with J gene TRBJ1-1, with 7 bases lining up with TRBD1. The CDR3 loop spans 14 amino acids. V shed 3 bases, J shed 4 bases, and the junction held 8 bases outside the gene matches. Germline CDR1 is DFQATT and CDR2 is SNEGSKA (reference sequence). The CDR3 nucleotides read TGCAGTGCTAGTGATGCAGGGGGGAGCACTGAAGCTTTCTTT. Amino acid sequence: CSASDAGGSTEAFF.

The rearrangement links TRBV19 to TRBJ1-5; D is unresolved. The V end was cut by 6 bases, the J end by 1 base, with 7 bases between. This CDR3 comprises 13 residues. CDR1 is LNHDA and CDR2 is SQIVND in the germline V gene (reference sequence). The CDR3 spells CASSLRSNQPQHF. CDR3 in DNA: TGTGCCAGTAGCCTAAGAAGCAATCAGCCCCAGCATTTT. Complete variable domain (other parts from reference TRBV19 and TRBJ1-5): DGGITQSPKYLFRKEGQNVTLSCEQNLNHDAMYWYRQDPGQGLRLIYYSQIVNDFQKGDIAEGYSVSREKKESFPLTVTSAQKNPTAFYLCASSLRSNQPQHFGDGTRLSIL.

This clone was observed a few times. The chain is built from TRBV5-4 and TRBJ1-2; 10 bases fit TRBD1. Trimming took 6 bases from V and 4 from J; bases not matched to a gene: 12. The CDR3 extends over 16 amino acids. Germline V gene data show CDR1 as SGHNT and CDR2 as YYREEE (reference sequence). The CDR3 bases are TGTGCCAGCACCTCTACTAGGACAGGGGGAAGCTATGGCTACACCTTC. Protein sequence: CASTSTRTGGSYGYTF. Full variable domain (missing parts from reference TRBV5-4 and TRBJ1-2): ETGVTQSPTHLIKTRGQQVTLRCSSQSGHNTVSWYQQALGQGPQFIFQYYREEENGRGNFPPRFSGLQFPNYSSELNVNALELDDSALYLCASTSTRTGGSYGYTFGSGTRLTVV.

The DNA of the CDR3 is TGTGCCAGCAGTTCAGGAGGGCTAGCTAACTATGGCTACACCTTC. Protein: CASSSGGLANYGYTF. The chain uses TRBV6-5 and TRBJ1-2; no clear D. The CDR3 sequence is 15 residues long. The germline CDR1 and CDR2 sequences are MNHEY and SVGAGI. V lost 4 bases and J lost 0, with 12 bases in between.

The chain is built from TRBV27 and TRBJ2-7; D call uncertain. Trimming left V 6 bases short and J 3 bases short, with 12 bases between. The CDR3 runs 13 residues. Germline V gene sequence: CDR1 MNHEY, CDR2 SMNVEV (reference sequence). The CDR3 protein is CASRNANSYEQYF. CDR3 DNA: TGTGCCAGCAGAAACGCCAACAGCTACGAGCAGTACTTC.

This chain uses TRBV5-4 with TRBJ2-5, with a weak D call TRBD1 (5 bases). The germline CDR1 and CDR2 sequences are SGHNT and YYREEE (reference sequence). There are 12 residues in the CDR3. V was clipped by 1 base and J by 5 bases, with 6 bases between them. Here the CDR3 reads CASSLSGETQYF. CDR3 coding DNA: TGTGCCAGCAGCTTGTCAGGGGAGACCCAGTACTTC.